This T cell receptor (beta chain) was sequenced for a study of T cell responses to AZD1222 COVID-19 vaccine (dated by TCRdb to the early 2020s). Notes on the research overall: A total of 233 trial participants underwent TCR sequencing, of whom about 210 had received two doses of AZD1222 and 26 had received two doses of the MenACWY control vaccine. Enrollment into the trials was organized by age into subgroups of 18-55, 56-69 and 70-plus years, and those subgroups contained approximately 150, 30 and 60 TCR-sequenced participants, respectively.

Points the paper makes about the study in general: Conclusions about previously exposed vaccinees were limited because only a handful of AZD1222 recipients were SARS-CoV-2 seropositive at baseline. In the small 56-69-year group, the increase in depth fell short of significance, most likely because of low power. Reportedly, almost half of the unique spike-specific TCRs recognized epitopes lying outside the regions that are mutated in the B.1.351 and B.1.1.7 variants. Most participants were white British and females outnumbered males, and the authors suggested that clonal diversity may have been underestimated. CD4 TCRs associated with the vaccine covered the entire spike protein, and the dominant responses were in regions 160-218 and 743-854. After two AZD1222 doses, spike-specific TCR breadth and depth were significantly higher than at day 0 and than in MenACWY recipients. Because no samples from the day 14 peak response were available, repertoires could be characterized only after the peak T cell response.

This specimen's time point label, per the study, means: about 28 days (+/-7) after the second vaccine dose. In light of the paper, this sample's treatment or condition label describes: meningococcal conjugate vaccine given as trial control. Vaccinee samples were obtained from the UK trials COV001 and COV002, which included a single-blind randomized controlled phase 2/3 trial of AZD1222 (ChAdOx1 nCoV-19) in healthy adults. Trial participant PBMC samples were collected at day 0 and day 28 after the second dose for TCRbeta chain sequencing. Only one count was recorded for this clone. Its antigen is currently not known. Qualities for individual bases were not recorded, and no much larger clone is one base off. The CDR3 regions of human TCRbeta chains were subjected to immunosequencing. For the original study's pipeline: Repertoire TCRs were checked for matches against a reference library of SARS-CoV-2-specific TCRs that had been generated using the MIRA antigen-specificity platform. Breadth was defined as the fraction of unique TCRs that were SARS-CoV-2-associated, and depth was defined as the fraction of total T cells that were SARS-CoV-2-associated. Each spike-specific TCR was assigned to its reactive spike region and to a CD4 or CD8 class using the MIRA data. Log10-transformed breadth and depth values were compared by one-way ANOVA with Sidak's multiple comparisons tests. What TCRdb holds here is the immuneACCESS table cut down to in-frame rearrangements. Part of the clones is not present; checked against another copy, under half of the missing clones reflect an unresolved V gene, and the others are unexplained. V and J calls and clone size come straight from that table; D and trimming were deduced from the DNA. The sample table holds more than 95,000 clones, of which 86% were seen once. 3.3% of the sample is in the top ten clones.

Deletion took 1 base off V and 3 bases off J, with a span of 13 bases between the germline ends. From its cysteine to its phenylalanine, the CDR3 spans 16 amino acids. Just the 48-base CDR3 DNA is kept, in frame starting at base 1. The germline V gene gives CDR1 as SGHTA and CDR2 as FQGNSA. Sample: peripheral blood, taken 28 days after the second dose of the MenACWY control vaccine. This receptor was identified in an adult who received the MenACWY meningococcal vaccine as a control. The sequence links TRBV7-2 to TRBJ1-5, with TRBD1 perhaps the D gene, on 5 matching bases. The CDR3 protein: CASSLGQRVINQPQHF. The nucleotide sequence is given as TGTGCCAGCAGCTTAGGACAGCGGGTGATCAATCAGCCCCAGCATTTT.